The T cell receptor beta chain under discussion was sequenced for a study of early stage breast cancer tumors. Overall study: Approximately 10-fold was the mean read coverage per sample. The study, taken as a whole, reports: Tumors had approximately 2.5-fold higher T cell density than normal breast. Commonly generated sequences made up most enriched TCRB sequences shared between patients.

Repertoires were generated with immunoSEQ multiplex PCR, while TCRdb's copy carries only in-frame clones and drops some. The table has 25,000 to 35,000 clones, 60% to 80% seen once; the top ten hold 4% to 5%. The sample holds a few counts of this clone. No antigen is known for it. The CDR3 covers 13 residues. Germline V gives CDR1 SGDLS, CDR2 YYNGEE. Trimming cost V 4 bases and J 15 bases; bases outside gene matches: 10. The chain uses TRBV9 and TRBJ2-1, with 10 bases matching TRBD2. This receptor was obtained from a person aged 40-50 years with breast cancer. Sequences were obtained from blood. The CDR3 DNA reads TGTGCCAGCAGCCCTCGATCTAGCGGGAGCGCGTTCTTC. This codes for CASSPRSSGSAFF.